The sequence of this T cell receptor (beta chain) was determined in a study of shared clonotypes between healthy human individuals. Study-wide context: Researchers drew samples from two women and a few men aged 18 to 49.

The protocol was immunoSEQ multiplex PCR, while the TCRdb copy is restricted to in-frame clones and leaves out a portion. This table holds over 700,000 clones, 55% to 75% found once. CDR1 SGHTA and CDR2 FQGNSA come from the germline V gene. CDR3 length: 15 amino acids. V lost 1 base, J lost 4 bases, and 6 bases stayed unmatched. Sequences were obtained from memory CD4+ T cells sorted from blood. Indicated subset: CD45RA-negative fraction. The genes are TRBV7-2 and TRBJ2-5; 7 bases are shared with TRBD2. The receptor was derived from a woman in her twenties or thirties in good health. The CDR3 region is CASSLVSGGGETQYF. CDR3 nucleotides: TGTGCCAGCAGCTTAGTCAGTGGCGGGGGAGAGACCCAGTACTTC.